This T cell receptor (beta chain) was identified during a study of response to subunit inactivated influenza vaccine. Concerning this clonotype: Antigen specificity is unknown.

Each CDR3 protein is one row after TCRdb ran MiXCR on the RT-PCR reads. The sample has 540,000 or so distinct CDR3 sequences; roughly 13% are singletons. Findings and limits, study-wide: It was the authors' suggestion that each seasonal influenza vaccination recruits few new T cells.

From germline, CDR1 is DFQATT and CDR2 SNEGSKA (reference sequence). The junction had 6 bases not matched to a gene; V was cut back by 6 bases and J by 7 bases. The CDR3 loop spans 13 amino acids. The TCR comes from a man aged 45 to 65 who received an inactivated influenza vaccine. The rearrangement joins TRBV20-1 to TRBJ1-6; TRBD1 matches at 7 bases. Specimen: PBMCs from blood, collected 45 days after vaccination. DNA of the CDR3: TGCAGTGCAACCGGGACAGAAAATTCACCCCTCCACTTT. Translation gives CSATGTENSPLHF.